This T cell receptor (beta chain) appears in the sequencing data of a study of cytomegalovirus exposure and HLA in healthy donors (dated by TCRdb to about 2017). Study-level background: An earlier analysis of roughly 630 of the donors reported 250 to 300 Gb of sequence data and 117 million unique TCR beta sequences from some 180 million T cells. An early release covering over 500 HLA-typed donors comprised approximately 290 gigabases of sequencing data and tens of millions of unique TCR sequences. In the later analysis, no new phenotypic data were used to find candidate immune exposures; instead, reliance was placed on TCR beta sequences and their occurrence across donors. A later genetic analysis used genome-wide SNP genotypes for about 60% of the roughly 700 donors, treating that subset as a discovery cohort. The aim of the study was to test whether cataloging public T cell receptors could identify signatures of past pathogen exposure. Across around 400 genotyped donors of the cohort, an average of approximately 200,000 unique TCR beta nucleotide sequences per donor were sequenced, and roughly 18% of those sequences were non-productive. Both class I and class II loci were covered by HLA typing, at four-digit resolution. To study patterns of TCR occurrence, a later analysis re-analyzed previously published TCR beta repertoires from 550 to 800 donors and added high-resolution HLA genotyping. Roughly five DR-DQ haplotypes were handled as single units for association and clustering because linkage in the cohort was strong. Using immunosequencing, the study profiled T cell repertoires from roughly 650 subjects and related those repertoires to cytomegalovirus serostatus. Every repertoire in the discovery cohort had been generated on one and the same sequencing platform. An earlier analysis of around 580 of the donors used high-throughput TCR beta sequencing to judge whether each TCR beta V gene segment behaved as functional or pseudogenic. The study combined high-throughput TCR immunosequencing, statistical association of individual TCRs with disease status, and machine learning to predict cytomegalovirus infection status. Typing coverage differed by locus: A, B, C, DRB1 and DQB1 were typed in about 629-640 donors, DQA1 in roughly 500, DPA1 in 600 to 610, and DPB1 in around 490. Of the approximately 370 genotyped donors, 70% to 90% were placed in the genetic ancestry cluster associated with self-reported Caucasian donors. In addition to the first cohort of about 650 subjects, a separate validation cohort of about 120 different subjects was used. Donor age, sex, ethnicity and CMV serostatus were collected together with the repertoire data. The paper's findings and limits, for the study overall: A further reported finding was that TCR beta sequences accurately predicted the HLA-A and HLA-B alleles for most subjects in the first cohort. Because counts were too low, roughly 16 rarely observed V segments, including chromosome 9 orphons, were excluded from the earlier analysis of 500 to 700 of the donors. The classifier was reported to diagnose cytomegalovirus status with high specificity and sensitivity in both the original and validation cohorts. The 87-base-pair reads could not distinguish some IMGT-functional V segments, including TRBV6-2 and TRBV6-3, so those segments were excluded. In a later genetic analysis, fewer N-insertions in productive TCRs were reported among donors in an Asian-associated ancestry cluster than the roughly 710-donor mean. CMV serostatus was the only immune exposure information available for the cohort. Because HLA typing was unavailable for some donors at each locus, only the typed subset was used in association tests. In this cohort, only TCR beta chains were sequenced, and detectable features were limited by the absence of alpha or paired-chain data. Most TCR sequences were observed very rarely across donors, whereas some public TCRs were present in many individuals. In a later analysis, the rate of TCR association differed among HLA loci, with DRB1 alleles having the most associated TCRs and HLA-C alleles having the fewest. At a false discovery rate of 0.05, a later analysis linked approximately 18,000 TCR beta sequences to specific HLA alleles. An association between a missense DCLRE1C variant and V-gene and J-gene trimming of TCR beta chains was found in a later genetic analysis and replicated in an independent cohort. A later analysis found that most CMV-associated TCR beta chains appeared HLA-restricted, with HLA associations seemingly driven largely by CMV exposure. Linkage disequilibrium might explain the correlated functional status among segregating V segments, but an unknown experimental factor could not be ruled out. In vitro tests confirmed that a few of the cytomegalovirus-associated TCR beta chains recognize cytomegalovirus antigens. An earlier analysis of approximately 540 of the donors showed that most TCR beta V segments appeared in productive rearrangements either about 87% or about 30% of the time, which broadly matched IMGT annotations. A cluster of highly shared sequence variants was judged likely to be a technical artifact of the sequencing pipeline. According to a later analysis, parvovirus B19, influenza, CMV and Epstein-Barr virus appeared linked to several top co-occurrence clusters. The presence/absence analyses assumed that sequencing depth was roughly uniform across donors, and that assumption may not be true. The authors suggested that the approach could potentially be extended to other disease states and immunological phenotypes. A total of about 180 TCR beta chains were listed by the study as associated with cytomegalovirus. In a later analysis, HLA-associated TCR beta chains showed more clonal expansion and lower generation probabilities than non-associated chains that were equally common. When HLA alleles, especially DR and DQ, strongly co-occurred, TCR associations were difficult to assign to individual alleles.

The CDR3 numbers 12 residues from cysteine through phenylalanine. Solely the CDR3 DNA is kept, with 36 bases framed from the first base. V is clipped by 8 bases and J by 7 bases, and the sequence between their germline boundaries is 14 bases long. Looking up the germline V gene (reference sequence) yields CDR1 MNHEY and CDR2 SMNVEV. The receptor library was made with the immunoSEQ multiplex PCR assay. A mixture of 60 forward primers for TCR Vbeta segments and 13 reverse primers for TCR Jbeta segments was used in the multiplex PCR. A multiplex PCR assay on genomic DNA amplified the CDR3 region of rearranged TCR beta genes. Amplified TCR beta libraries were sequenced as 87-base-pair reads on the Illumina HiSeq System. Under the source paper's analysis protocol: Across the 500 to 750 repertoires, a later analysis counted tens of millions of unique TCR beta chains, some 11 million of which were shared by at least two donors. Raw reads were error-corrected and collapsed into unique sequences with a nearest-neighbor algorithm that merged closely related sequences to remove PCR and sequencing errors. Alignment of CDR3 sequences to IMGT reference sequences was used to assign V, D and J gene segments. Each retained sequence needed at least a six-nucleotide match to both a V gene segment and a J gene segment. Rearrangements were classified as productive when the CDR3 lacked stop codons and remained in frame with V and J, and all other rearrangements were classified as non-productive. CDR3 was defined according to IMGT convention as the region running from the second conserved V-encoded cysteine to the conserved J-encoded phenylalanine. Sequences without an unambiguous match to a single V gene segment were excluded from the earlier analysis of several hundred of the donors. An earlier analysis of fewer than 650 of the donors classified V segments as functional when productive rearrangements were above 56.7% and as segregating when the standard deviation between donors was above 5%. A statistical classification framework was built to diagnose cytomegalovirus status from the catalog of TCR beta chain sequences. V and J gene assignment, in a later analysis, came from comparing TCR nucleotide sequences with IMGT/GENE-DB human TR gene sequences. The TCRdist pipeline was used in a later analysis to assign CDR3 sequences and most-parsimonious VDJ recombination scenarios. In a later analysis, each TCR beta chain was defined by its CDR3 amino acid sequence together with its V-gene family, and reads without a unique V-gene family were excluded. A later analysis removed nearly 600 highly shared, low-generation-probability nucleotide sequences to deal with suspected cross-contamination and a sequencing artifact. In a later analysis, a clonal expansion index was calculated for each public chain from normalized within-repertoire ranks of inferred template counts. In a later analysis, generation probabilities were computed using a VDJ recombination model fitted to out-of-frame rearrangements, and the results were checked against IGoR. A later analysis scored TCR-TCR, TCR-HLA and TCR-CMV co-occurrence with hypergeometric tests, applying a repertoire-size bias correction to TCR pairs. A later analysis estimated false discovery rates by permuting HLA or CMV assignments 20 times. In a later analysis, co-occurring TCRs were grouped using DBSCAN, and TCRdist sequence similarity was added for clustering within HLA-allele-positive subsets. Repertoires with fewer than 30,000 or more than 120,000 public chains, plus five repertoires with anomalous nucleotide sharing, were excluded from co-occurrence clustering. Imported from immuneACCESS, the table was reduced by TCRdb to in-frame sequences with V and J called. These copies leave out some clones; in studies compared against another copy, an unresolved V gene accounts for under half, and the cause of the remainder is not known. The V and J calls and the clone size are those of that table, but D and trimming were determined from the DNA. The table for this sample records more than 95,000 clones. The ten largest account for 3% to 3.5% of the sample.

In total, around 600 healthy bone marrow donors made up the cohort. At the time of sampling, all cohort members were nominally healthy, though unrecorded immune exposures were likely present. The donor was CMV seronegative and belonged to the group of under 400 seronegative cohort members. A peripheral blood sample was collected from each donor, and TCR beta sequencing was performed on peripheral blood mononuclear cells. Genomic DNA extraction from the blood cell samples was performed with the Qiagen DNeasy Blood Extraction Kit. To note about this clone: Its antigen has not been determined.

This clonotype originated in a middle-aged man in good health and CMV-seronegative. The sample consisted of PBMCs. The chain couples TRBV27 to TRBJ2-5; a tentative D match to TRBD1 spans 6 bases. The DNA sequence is TGTGCCAGCGCCCCCAGGGGTAGGACCCAGTACTTC. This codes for CASAPRGRTQYF.